The present entry profiles one T cell receptor beta chain with its context. The sample belongs to a study of cytomegalovirus exposure and HLA in healthy donors. As for the study in general: A subsequent analysis reported that the 95 to 150 validation repertoires were produced on the same platform that had also been used for the roughly 700 first-cohort repertoires.

The CDR3 has 15 residues. Trimming removed 0 bases from V and 6 bases from J; junction bases left unmatched: 6. The germline V gene encodes CDR1 SGHNT and CDR2 YYREEE (reference sequence). The table came from immunoSEQ multiplex PCR; TCRdb's copy has only in-frame clones and leaves some out. Of tens of thousands of clones in the sample, about 94% were seen once. The sequenced material came from PBMCs. The TCR sequence derives from a man younger than 35 in good health and CMV-seropositive. The chain recombines TRBV5-4 with TRBJ2-1; TRBD1 matches 7 bases. CDR3 amino acids: CASSLGQGAGNEQFF. The CDR3 nucleotides are TGTGCCAGCAGCTTGGGACAGGGAGCCGGCAATGAGCAGTTCTTC.